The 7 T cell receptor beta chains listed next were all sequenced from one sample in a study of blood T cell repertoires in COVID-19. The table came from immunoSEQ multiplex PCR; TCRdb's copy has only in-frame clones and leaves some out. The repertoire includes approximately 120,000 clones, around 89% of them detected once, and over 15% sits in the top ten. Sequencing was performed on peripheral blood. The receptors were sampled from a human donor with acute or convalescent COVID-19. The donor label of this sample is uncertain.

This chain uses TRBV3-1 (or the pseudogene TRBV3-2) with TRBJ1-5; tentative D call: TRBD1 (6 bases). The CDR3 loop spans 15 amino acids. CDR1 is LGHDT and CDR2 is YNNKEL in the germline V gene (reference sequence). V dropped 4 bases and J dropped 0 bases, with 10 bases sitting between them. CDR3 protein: CASSLRTASNQPQHF. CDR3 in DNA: TGTGCCAGCAGCCTTCGGACAGCTAGCAATCAGCCCCAGCATTTT.

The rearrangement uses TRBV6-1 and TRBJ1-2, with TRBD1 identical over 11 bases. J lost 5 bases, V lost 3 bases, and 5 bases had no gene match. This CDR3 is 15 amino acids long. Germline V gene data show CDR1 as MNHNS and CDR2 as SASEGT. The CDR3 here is CASSEEGTGGYGYTF. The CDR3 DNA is TGTGCCAGCAGTGAGGAGGGGACAGGGGGTTATGGCTACACCTTC.

The DNA of the CDR3 is TGTGCCAGCAGTGACAGGCCACAAAATGAAAAACTGTTTTTT. Translated, it gives CASSDRPQNEKLFF. V is TRBV2 and J is TRBJ1-4, with D uncertain. The CDR3 covers 14 residues. The germline CDR1 and CDR2 sequences are SNHLY and FYNNEI. V gave up 3 bases and J gave up 5 bases, with 10 bases separating them.

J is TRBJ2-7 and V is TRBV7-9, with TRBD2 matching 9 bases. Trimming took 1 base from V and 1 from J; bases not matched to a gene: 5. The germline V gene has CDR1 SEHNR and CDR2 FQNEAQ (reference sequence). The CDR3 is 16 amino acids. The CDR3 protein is CASSLGTSGRSYEQYF. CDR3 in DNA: TGTGCCAGCAGCTTAGGTACTAGCGGGCGATCCTACGAGCAGTACTTC.

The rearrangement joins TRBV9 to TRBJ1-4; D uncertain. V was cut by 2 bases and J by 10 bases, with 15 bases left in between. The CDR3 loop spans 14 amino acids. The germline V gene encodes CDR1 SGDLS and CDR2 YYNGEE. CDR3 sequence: CASSVEGVDGKLFF. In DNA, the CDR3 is TGTGCCAGCAGCGTCGAGGGAGTTGACGGAAAACTGTTTTTT.

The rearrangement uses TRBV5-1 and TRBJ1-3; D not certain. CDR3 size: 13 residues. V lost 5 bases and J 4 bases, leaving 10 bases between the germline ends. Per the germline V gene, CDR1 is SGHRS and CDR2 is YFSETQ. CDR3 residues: CASSSAVGNTIYF. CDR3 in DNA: TGCGCCAGCAGTAGTGCGGTAGGAAACACCATATATTTT.

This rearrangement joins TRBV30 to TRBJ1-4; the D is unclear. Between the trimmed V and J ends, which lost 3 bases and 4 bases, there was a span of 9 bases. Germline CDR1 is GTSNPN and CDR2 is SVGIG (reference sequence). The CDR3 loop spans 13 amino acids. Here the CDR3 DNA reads TGTGCCTGGAGGTGGGGAGGTAATGAAAAACTGTTTTTT. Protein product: CAWRWGGNEKLFF.